These T cell receptor beta chains were read from a single sample in a study of T cell changes during pregnancy in multiple sclerosis. Clones were read by immunoSEQ multiplex PCR, and TCRdb kept only the in-frame ones, dropping some. The sample lists about 66,000 clones, roughly 91% occurring once. Source: CD8+ T cells from peripheral blood mononuclear cells, taken before pregnancy. The receptors were gathered from a female donor with multiple sclerosis, enrolled in a pregnancy study. CDR3s include the opening cysteine and the closing phenylalanine or tryptophan. Fields, in order: J gene, V gene, D gene, clone size, CDR3 protein, CDR3 DNA. A D gene is named only where the DNA matches it firmly. Clone size is stated in some rows and not others, as once, few, many or a class when expanded.

TRBJ1-1 | TRBV9 | - | - | CASSAGGNTEAFF | TGTGCCAGCAGCGCGGGAGGGAACACTGAAGCTTTCTTT
TRBJ1-2 | TRBV9 | - | - | CASSPFQGGGPGGYTF | TGTGCCAGCAGCCCTTTCCAGGGAGGAGGACCAGGCGGCTACACCTTC
TRBJ2-7 | TRBV29-1 | TRBD2 | - | CSVPGTTVGEQYF | TGCAGCGTTCCCGGGACTACCGTCGGCGAGCAGTACTTC
TRBJ2-1 | TRBV6-4 | TRBD2 | - | CASSGLAGANEQFF | TGTGCCAGCAGTGGACTAGCGGGGGCGAATGAGCAGTTCTTC
TRBJ1-4 | TRBV19 | - | - | CASSIEVGHPEFF | TGTGCCAGTAGTATAGAGGTGGGACACCCCGAGTTCTTT
TRBJ1-3 | TRBV9 | - | - | CASSGRGGSGNTIYF | TGTGCCAGCAGCGGGAGGGGGGGCTCTGGAAACACCATATATTTT
TRBJ2-7 | TRBV30 | TRBD1 | - | CAWSYRDRFPYEQYF | TGTGCCTGGAGCTACCGGGACAGATTCCCCTACGAGCAGTACTTC
TRBJ1-1 | TRBV7-3 | TRBD1 | - | CASSSSQGAEAFF | TGTGCCAGCAGCTCCTCACAGGGGGCTGAAGCTTTCTTT
TRBJ2-4 | TRBV23-1 | TRBD1 | once | CASSQMGDRGRKNIQYF | TGCGCCAGCAGTCAAATGGGGGACAGGGGGCGGAAAAACATTCAGTACTTC
TRBJ2-7 | TRBV27 | TRBD1 | - | CASSSTGTGASEQYF | TGTGCCAGCAGTTCCACCGGGACAGGCGCTTCCGAGCAGTACTTC
TRBJ2-1 | TRBV10-3 | - | - | CAISLGQIEEQFF | TGTGCCATCAGCCTAGGACAGATCGAAGAGCAGTTCTTC
TRBJ2-1 | TRBV15 | TRBD2 | - | CATILKGPGGPYNEQFF | TGTGCCACAATCCTAAAGGGGCCGGGGGGGCCATACAATGAGCAGTTCTTC
TRBJ1-1 | TRBV13 | - | - | CASSTRGGAAFF | TGTGCCAGCAGCACTAGGGGAGGAGCGGCTTTCTTT
TRBJ2-1 | TRBV7-6 | - | - | CASSHKGINEQFF | TGTGCCAGCAGCCACAAGGGGATCAATGAGCAGTTCTTC
TRBJ2-7 | TRBV2 | - | - | CASGAFGIAYEQYF | TGTGCCAGCGGCGCCTTCGGGATCGCGTACGAGCAGTACTTC
TRBJ2-1 | TRBV19 | - | - | CASSQGGWSEQFF | TGTGCCAGTAGTCAGGGCGGATGGAGTGAGCAGTTCTTC
TRBJ2-1 | TRBV7-3 | TRBD2 | once | CASSGGLAGYNEQFF | TGTGCCAGCAGCGGGGGACTAGCGGGGTACAATGAGCAGTTCTTC
TRBJ1-1 | TRBV14 | - | - | CASSQDRPQGNAAEAFF | TGTGCCAGCAGCCAAGATCGGCCCCAGGGAAATGCTGCTGAAGCTTTCTTT
TRBJ1-2 | TRBV27 | TRBD1 | - | CASSPGTGVFNYGYTF | TGTGCCAGCAGCCCGGGGACAGGGGTGTTTAACTATGGCTACACCTTC
TRBJ2-1 | TRBV7-9 | - | - | CASSLAGARNEQFF | TGTGCCAGCAGCTTAGCGGGGGCGCGCAATGAGCAGTTCTTC
TRBJ1-2 | TRBV18 | - | - | CASSPEGNYGYTF | TGTGCCAGCTCACCCGAGGGTAACTATGGCTACACCTTC
TRBJ2-7 | TRBV7-8 | TRBD1 | - | CASSLEGTGGYEQYF | TGTGCCAGCAGCTTAGAGGGGACAGGGGGCTACGAGCAGTACTTC
TRBJ2-1 | TRBV19 | TRBD1 | - | CASTPGQLYNEQFF | TGTGCCAGTACCCCGGGACAGCTCTACAATGAGCAGTTCTTC
TRBJ2-5 | TRBV14 | TRBD2 | - | CASSQEQAGVETQYF | TGTGCCAGCAGCCAAGAGCAAGCGGGGGTAGAGACCCAGTACTTC
TRBJ1-4 | TRBV2 | - | - | CASSDAVGNEKLFF | TGTGCCAGCAGTGACGCGGTTGGGAATGAAAAACTGTTTTTT
TRBJ1-1 | TRBV7-9 | - | once | CASSLGANTEAFF | TGTGCCAGCAGCTTAGGGGCCAACACTGAAGCTTTCTTT
TRBJ2-7 | TRBV25-1 | TRBD1 | - | CASSEFFSDRENEQYF | TGTGCCAGCAGTGAATTCTTTTCGGACAGGGAAAACGAGCAGTACTTC
TRBJ2-7 | TRBV29-1 | - | - | CSARSSGSYEQYF | TGCAGCGCGCGGAGTAGCGGATCCTACGAGCAGTACTTC
TRBJ1-2 | TRBV5-5 | TRBD1 | - | CASSSGGNYGYTF | TGTGCCAGCAGTTCAGGGGGCAACTATGGCTACACCTTC
TRBJ2-3 | TRBV9 | TRBD2 | - | CASSGGLAGVGTDTQYF | TGTGCCAGCAGCGGGGGGCTAGCGGGGGTTGGTACAGATACGCAGTATTTT
TRBJ1-1 | TRBV11-2 | - | - | CASSPGHEAFF | TGTGCCAGCAGCCCCGGTCATGAAGCTTTCTTT
TRBJ1-2 | TRBV5-4 | TRBD1 | - | CASSLRTGALTYGYTF | TGTGCCAGCAGCTTGAGGACAGGGGCCTTGACCTATGGCTACACCTTC
TRBJ2-1 | TRBV7-7 | TRBD2 | - | CASSPGLAEYEQFF | TGTGCTAGCAGCCCAGGACTAGCTGAGTATGAGCAGTTCTTC
TRBJ2-7 | TRBV23-1 | TRBD1 | once | CASSRGQGISYEQYF | TGCGCCAGCAGTCGGGGACAGGGGATATCCTACGAGCAGTACTTC
TRBJ2-1 | TRBV10-2 | - | - | CASSESVGGEQFF | TGCGCCAGCAGTGAGTCGGTAGGAGGTGAGCAGTTCTTC
TRBJ1-2 | TRBV9 | - | - | CASSVGGRDYGYTF | TGTGCCAGCAGCGTAGGAGGGAGGGACTATGGCTACACCTTC
TRBJ1-2 | TRBV6-5 | - | - | CASSPDSLNGYTF | TGTGCCAGCAGTCCGGACAGCCTCAATGGCTACACCTTC
TRBJ2-7 | TRBV2 | - | - | CASLIDTSYEQYF | TGTGCCAGCTTAATAGACACTTCCTACGAGCAGTACTTC
TRBJ2-1 | TRBV7-7 | TRBD2 | - | CASSLDPTSGIDNEQFF | TGTGCTAGCAGCTTAGACCCGACTAGCGGGATTGACAATGAGCAGTTCTTC
TRBJ1-6 | TRBV9 | - | - | CASREGNSPLHF | TGTGCCTCCAGGGAGGGGAATTCACCCCTCCACTTT
TRBJ1-6 | TRBV5-1 | - | - | CASSSRGEAPLHF | TGCGCCAGCAGCTCCCGGGGGGAGGCCCCCCTCCACTTT
TRBJ2-1 | TRBV5-1 | TRBD1 | - | CASSESGDRGLSYNEQFF | TGCGCCAGCAGTGAATCGGGCGACAGGGGGCTGAGTTACAATGAGCAGTTCTTC
TRBJ2-2 | TRBV4-2 | TRBD2 | - | CASSPPTGGAGELFF | TGTGCCAGCAGCCCCCCTACGGGGGGGGCCGGGGAGCTGTTTTTT
TRBJ1-1 | TRBV6-1 | - | - | CASGLKRGGTEAFF | TGTGCCAGCGGACTTAAGCGAGGGGGCACTGAAGCTTTCTTT
TRBJ1-2 | TRBV2 | TRBD1 | - | CASIPRDRVVYTF | TGTGCCAGCATCCCCCGGGACAGGGTGGTCTACACCTTC
TRBJ1-6 | TRBV19 | - | - | CASSPQSPEDSPLHF | TGTGCCAGTAGTCCCCAAAGCCCGGAGGATTCACCCCTCCACTTT
TRBJ1-2 | TRBV4-1 | - | - | CASSPPEGGFYGYTF | TGCGCCAGCAGCCCCCCTGAGGGGGGGTTCTATGGCTACACCTTC
TRBJ2-7 | TRBV7-8 | - | - | CASSLGRREQYF | TGTGCCAGCAGCTTAGGGCGGCGCGAGCAGTACTTC
TRBJ2-1 | TRBV11-2 | TRBD2 | - | CASSLAGGLSNEQFF | TGTGCCAGCAGCTTGGCGGGGGGGCTATCTAATGAGCAGTTCTTC
TRBJ2-1 | TRBV15 | - | - | CATSKSASSYNEQFF | TGTGCCACCAGCAAAAGCGCTAGCTCCTACAATGAGCAGTTCTTC
TRBJ2-2 | TRBV12-5 | - | - | CASGFQGNTGELFF | TGTGCTAGTGGTTTCCAGGGGAACACCGGGGAGCTGTTTTTT
TRBJ2-3 | TRBV10-3 | - | - | CAISGVGGPEVGDTQYF | TGTGCCATCAGTGGGGTCGGAGGTCCCGAGGTCGGTGATACGCAGTATTTT
TRBJ1-1 | TRBV11-3 | - | - | CASSPAGSSPEAFF | TGTGCCAGCAGCCCCGCGGGCTCATCCCCTGAAGCTTTCTTT
TRBJ1-5 | TRBV4-2 | - | - | CASSQEWQGNQPQHF | TGTGCCAGCAGCCAAGAGTGGCAGGGCAATCAGCCCCAGCATTTT
TRBJ1-5 | TRBV7-9 | - | - | CASQAGGNQPQHF | TGTGCCAGCCAAGCGGGGGGCAATCAGCCCCAGCATTTT
TRBJ2-3 | TRBV27 | - | - | CASSLSHEGSDTQYF | TGTGCCAGCAGTTTATCGCATGAGGGATCGGATACGCAGTATTTT
TRBJ2-7 | TRBV19 | - | - | CASSAGGTYVEQYF | TGTGCCAGTTCGGCCGGGGGAACCTACGTAGAGCAGTACTTC